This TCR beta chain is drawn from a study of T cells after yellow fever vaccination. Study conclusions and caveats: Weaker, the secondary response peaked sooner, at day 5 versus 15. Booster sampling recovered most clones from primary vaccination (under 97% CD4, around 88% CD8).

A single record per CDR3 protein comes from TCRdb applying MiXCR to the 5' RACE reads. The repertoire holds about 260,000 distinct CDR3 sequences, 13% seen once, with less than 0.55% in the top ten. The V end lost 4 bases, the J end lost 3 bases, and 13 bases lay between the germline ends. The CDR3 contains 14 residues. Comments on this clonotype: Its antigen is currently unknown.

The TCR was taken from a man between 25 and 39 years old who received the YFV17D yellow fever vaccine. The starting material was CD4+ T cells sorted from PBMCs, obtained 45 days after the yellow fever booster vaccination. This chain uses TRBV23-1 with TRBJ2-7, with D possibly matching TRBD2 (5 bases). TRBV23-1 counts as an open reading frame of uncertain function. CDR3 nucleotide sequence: TGCGCCAGCAGTCTGGAGGCAAAACTCTACGAGCAGTACTTC. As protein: CASSLEAKLYEQYF.